These T cell receptor beta chains were read from a single sample in a study of STAT3 mutations in large granular lymphocyte leukemia. The protocol was immunoSEQ multiplex PCR, while the TCRdb copy is restricted to in-frame clones and leaves out a portion. This table holds 2,000 or so clones, less than 70% found once. The sequenced sample was peripheral blood mononuclear cells. The receptor source for this set is a man in his forties or fifties with T-cell large granular lymphocyte leukemia. Some clones in this sample may be carry-over from other donors' samples. Both conserved end residues are part of each CDR3. A D gene is named only where the DNA matches it firmly. Size is stated for part of the rows, as once, few or many counts, or as a class when the clone is expanded.

J: TRBJ2-5; size: large; D: TRBD2; V: TRBV27; DNA: TGTGCCAGCAGCCGCGGGGGATGGGAGACCCAGTACTTC; CDR3: CASSRGGWETQYF
J: TRBJ2-6; size: -; D: TRBD1; V: TRBV4-2; DNA: TGTGCCAGCAGCCACCAGACAGGGGCTGGTGGGGCCAACGTCCTGACTTTC; CDR3: CASSHQTGAGGANVLTF
J: TRBJ2-1; size: -; D: TRBD1; V: TRBV5-6; DNA: TGTGCCAGCAGCAACGGGGGACAGGGGGTGTATGAGCAGTTCTTC; CDR3: CASSNGGQGVYEQFF
J: TRBJ2-3; size: -; D: -; V: TRBV9; DNA: TGTGCCAGCAGCGTGGGAGATACGCAGTATTTT; CDR3: CASSVGDTQYF
J: TRBJ2-7; size: -; D: -; V: TRBV27; DNA: TGTGCCAGCAGTTTAAGTCGACAGACCTACGAGCAGTACTTC; CDR3: CASSLSRQTYEQYF
J: TRBJ1-2; size: -; D: TRBD1; V: TRBV29-1; DNA: TGCAGCGGATTGACAGGGGGCCATCTATGGGGCTACACCTTC; CDR3: CSGLTGGHLWGYTF
J: TRBJ1-2; size: -; D: -; V: TRBV19; DNA: TGTGCCAGTAGTATGGCAGGGGAGTATGGCTACACCTTC; CDR3: CASSMAGEYGYTF
J: TRBJ1-5; size: -; D: -; V: TRBV7-2; DNA: TGTGCCAGCAGCTCCGGACGGACGAATCAGCCCCAGCATTTT; CDR3: CASSSGRTNQPQHF
J: TRBJ1-6; size: -; D: -; V: TRBV7-9; DNA: TGTGCCAGCAGCTTAGGGGAAGTTGGGTCACCCCTCCACTTT; CDR3: CASSLGEVGSPLHF
J: TRBJ1-6; size: few; D: -; V: TRBV27; DNA: TGTGCCAGCTGGGGACCGGGGAATTCACCCCTCCACTTT; CDR3: CASWGPGNSPLHF
J: TRBJ1-1; size: -; D: -; V: TRBV4-3; DNA: TGCGCCAGCAGTCCTTTTTCTGTGAACACTGAAGCTTTCTTT; CDR3: CASSPFSVNTEAFF
J: TRBJ2-7; size: -; D: -; V: TRBV19; DNA: TGTGCCAGTAGTATCAATCGGTACCAAGCCAACGAGCAGTACTTC; CDR3: CASSINRYQANEQYF
J: TRBJ2-1; size: -; D: -; V: TRBV7-9; DNA: TGTGCCAGCAGCTTCAGGACTGGCAATGAGCAGTTCTTC; CDR3: CASSFRTGNEQFF
J: TRBJ1-4; size: few; D: -; V: TRBV19; DNA: TGTGCCAGTAGTATACGGCAGGGTAATGAAAAACTGTTTTTT; CDR3: CASSIRQGNEKLFF
J: TRBJ2-7; size: -; D: -; V: TRBV7-9; DNA: TGTGCCAGCAGCTTAGGGGACACAGGGCCCTACGAGCAGTACTTC; CDR3: CASSLGDTGPYEQYF
J: TRBJ2-7; size: -; D: TRBD2; V: TRBV7-9; DNA: TGTGCCAGCAGCCCCCGGGGAGGGACGAGGGAGCAGTACTTC; CDR3: CASSPRGGTREQYF
J: TRBJ2-7; size: -; D: TRBD2; V: TRBV4-1; DNA: TGCGCCAGCAGCCCAGGGACTAGCGGGCCGTACGAGCAGTACTTC; CDR3: CASSPGTSGPYEQYF
J: TRBJ1-4; size: -; D: -; V: TRBV18; DNA: TGTGCCAGCTCACAGACGGTTGGTGAAAAACTGTTTTTT; CDR3: CASSQTVGEKLFF
J: TRBJ2-7; size: -; D: TRBD1; V: TRBV18; DNA: TGTGCCAGCTCACCTGGACAGGTGACCTCCTACGAGCAGTACTTC; CDR3: CASSPGQVTSYEQYF
J: TRBJ2-3; size: -; D: TRBD1; V: TRBV28; DNA: TGTGCCAGCAGCATTTACCGGACCGGGACAGGGCCAGATACGCAGTATTTT; CDR3: CASSIYRTGTGPDTQYF
J: TRBJ2-5; size: -; D: TRBD2; V: TRBV29-1; DNA: TGCAGCGGCGGACTAGCGGGGCGGGAGACCCAGTACTTC; CDR3: CSGGLAGRETQYF
J: TRBJ2-7; size: -; D: TRBD1; V: TRBV6-6; DNA: TGTGCCAGCGGAGGGACAGGCGGGGAGCAGTACTTC; CDR3: CASGGTGGEQYF
J: TRBJ2-7; size: -; D: TRBD2; V: TRBV5-1; DNA: TGCGCCAGCAGCTTAGCGGGGGGGCCCCACGAGCAGTACTTC; CDR3: CASSLAGGPHEQYF
J: TRBJ1-6; size: -; D: -; V: TRBV6-5; DNA: TGTGCCAGCAGTTACTCGCCAGGCGTACTTAATTCACCCCTCCACTTT; CDR3: CASSYSPGVLNSPLHF
J: TRBJ2-7; size: -; D: -; V: TRBV6-6; DNA: TGTGCCAGCAAAAACTTTATCCACGAGCAGTACTTC; CDR3: CASKNFIHEQYF
J: TRBJ1-3; size: few; D: -; V: TRBV7-3; DNA: TGTGCCAGCAGCCGAAGGACAGTCTTCTCTGGAAACACCATATATTTT; CDR3: CASSRRTVFSGNTIYF
J: TRBJ2-5; size: -; D: -; V: TRBV6-1; DNA: TGTGCCAGCAGTGACCAGGGGTTCGGAGAGACCCAGTACTTC; CDR3: CASSDQGFGETQYF
J: TRBJ1-6; size: -; D: TRBD1; V: TRBV27; DNA: TGTGCCAGCAGCCCCCGGACAGGGGATAATTCACCCCTCCACTTT; CDR3: CASSPRTGDNSPLHF
J: TRBJ1-1; size: once; D: TRBD1; V: TRBV7-9; DNA: TGTGCCAGCAGCTTCCGACAGGGGGCGAACACTGAAGCTTTCTTT; CDR3: CASSFRQGANTEAFF
J: TRBJ2-1; size: medium-sized; D: TRBD2; V: TRBV5-1; DNA: TGCGCCAGCAGCTTGGTTGCTAGCGGGAGGGCCTGGTATGAGCAGTTCTTC; CDR3: CASSLVASGRAWYEQFF
J: TRBJ2-7; size: -; D: TRBD1; V: TRBV9; DNA: TGTGCCAGCAGCGTAGAGGGACAGGCGTACGAGCAGTACTTC; CDR3: CASSVEGQAYEQYF
J: TRBJ1-5; size: -; D: -; V: TRBV4-3; DNA: TGCGCCAGCAGCCAAGATCGGGGTTGGAATCAGCCCCAGCATTTT; CDR3: CASSQDRGWNQPQHF
J: TRBJ1-5; size: -; D: -; V: TRBV6-6; DNA: TGTGCCAGCAGTTCTGTACCTCCGGGACTCAATCAGCCCCAGCATTTT; CDR3: CASSSVPPGLNQPQHF
J: TRBJ2-7; size: once; D: -; V: TRBV6-6; DNA: TGTGCCAGCAGTGGGGGCGCATTTTACGAGCAGTACTTC; CDR3: CASSGGAFYEQYF
J: TRBJ2-1; size: large; D: -; V: TRBV4-3; DNA: TGCGCCAGCAGCCACCAGGGTTATAATGAGCAGTTCTTC; CDR3: CASSHQGYNEQFF
J: TRBJ1-2; size: -; D: -; V: TRBV5-6; DNA: TGTGCCAGCAGCTTGGGTGAAGGGATAGGTGGCTACACCTTC; CDR3: CASSLGEGIGGYTF